The 30 T cell receptor beta chains below were found in one sample sequenced in a study of regulatory T cells in long-lasting Graves disease. Time point: newly diagnosed GD, antithyroid drugs for less than 3 months. The TCR library used RNA extracted from PBMCs. Investigators prepared the TCR beta libraries by applying iRepertoire HTBI primers and Arm-PCR of CDR3 regions. MiXCR, run by TCRdb on the multiplex PCR reads, gives a single entry per CDR3 protein. The sample records more than 450,000 distinct CDR3 sequences, around 12% being singletons. This same sample was also part of a study on T cells in Graves' hyperthyroidism and ophthalmopathy.

The specimen comprised peripheral blood mononuclear cells (PBMCs), sampled at new diagnosis, from a patient treated with antithyroid drugs. The receptor source for this set is a woman in her thirties with Graves disease.

This clonotype came up a few times. The V call is TRBV28, the J call TRBJ1-1; possible D gene TRBD1, 6 bases. From germline, CDR1 is MDHEN and CDR2 SYDVKM. The CDR3 is made up of 11 amino acids. Between the trimmed V and J ends, which lost 8 bases and 10 bases, there was a span of 14 bases. This CDR3 is CASGTLTGAFF. CDR3 bases: TGTGCCAGCGGGACATTAACAGGAGCTTTCTTT.

A few counts support this clonotype. This chain joins TRBV7-3 and TRBJ1-1; D uncertain. The germline CDR1 and CDR2 sequences are SGHTA and FQGTGA. This CDR3 contains 14 residues. Trimming left V 0 bases short and J 1 base short, with 6 bases between. The chain's CDR3 is CASSLTPQNTEAFF. The CDR3 bases are TGTGCCAGCAGCTTAACCCCTCAGAACACTGAAGCTTTCTTT.

The CDR3 nucleotides are TGCGCCAGCAGCCGAATGATCGCCCGTCGGGACACCTCTGGAAACACCATATATTTT. Translated: CASSRMIARRDTSGNTIYF. The chain combines TRBV4-3 with TRBJ1-3, with D perhaps matching TRBD1 (6 bases). The CDR3 has 19 residues. V lost 4 bases and J lost 0, with 22 bases in between. Germline V gene sequence: CDR1 LGHNA, CDR2 YSLEER.

Note on this clonotype: As the CDR3 is not closed by the conserved phenylalanine or tryptophan, this likely results from a read error. The chain employs TRBV2 and TRBJ1-2; D gene unclear. Trimming shortened V by 4 bases and J by 6 bases, and 12 bases separated the two germline ends. CDR1 SNHLY and CDR2 FYNNEI come from the germline V gene. The CDR3 runs to 13 residues. The CDR3 reads CASSVRGRNGYTL. For the CDR3, the DNA is TGTGCCAGCAGTGTTCGGGGAAGGAATGGCTACACCTTG.

This clonotype has ten or more counts. The J gene is TRBJ2-1, the V gene TRBV24-1; the match to TRBD2 covers 9 bases. The CDR3 spans 14 residues. J was trimmed by 3 bases and V by 6 bases; bases with no gene match: 2. Germline assignment: CDR1 KGHDR and CDR2 SFDVKD. The CDR3 region is CATSPSGNYNEQFF. CDR3 coding DNA: TGTGCCACCAGTCCTAGCGGGAACTACAATGAGCAGTTCTTC.

This clonotype has at least ten counts. The chain recombines TRBV2 with TRBJ2-7; 8 positions match TRBD2. There are 12 residues in the CDR3. V lost 7 bases to trimming and J lost 7 bases; unmatched junction nucleotides: 6. CDR1 and CDR2 (germline): SNHLY, FYNNEI. The CDR3 DNA sequence: TGTGCCAGCACGGGGGTAGCGGGAGAGCAGTACTTC. It specifies CASTGVAGEQYF.

With regard to this clonotype: A read error may explain this, as a much larger clone is one base away. This rearrangement joins TRBV18 to TRBJ2-5; D possibly corresponds to TRBD2 (7 bases). The CDR3 totals 14 residues. The germline gives CDR1 KGHSH, CDR2 LQKENI. V lost 9 bases to trimming and J lost 1 base, with 15 bases between them. The CDR3, as DNA: TGTGCCAGATGGAAGGGGGGGTCCCAAGAGACCCAGTACTTC. Its protein is CARWKGGSQETQYF.

Many counts were recorded for this clonotype. V usage is TRBV27 and J usage is TRBJ1-6; TRBD1 is a possible D gene (5 bases). V shed 9 bases and J shed 9 bases, with 15 bases lying between them. CDR3 size: 13 residues. The germline V gene encodes CDR1 MNHEY and CDR2 SMNVEV (reference sequence). The CDR3: CASTRDRISPLHF. The CDR3 DNA reads TGTGCCAGTACCAGGGACCGAATTTCACCCCTCCACTTT.

This clonotype has ten or more counts. The V call is TRBV10-3, the J call TRBJ2-7; a weak D match, TRBD2 (6 bases). The V gene's germline CDR1 is ENHRY and CDR2 SYGVKD. The CDR3 sequence is 14 residues long. Trimming cost V 6 bases and J 5 bases, with 17 bases left between them. CDR3 region: CAISRGTGPNEQYF. The DNA for the CDR3 is TGTGCCATCAGCCGGGGGACTGGCCCTAACGAGCAGTACTTC.

This clonotype was seen ten or more times. This sequence joins TRBV30 and TRBJ2-2; 8 nucleotides match TRBD2. With 2 bases clipped from V and 7 bases from J, the junction kept 0 bases outside the gene matches. There are 12 residues in the CDR3. From germline, CDR1 is GTSNPN and CDR2 SVGIG (reference sequence). The CDR3 nucleotides are TGTGCCTGGAGTAGCGGGGGCGGGGAGCTGTTTTTT. Its translation: CAWSSGGGELFF.

This clonotype was counted a few times. V usage is TRBV3-1 and J usage is TRBJ2-7; D may correspond to TRBD1 or TRBD2 (5 bases each). CDR1 LGHDT and CDR2 YNNKEL come from the germline V gene (reference sequence). Trimming took off 5 bases at V and 3 bases at J, with 17 bases between the two ends. The CDR3 runs to 15 residues. DNA of the CDR3: TGTGCCAGCAGCGCGGGCGTCGGGCAGGGCTACGAGCAGTACTTC. It yields the protein CASSAGVGQGYEQYF.

This clonotype was seen at least ten times. This chain connects TRBV28 to TRBJ2-3; D remains unclear. The V and J ends lost 9 bases and 4 bases respectively, with 11 bases between them. CDR1 and CDR2 (germline): MDHEN, SYDVKM. This CDR3 is built from 12 residues. CDR3: CASLVRPDTQYF. The CDR3 DNA reads as TGTGCCAGTTTGGTACGCCCAGATACGCAGTATTTT.

In its sample, this clonotype was seen many times. This chain links TRBV15 with TRBJ2-1; no clear D gene. The DNA end is a closer match to TRBJ2-5, so the J assignment may be wrong. The CDR3 length is 15 residues. CDR1 is LNHNV and CDR2 is YYDKDF in the germline V gene (reference sequence). The CDR3 DNA sequence: TGTGCCACCAGCAGAGATCCATCCGTTCGAGAGACCCAGTACTTC. It yields the protein CATSRDPSVRETQYF.

This clonotype was recorded many times. This sequence joins TRBV29-1 and TRBJ2-5; possibly TRBD1 for D (5 bases). Germline assignment: CDR1 SQVTM and CDR2 ANQGSEA. The V gene lost 6 bases and the J gene lost 5 bases, with 16 bases spanning the gap. This CDR3 is built from 13 residues. CDR3 DNA: TGCAGCGTCAACGACAGAGTCAAGGAGACCCAGTACTTC. It specifies CSVNDRVKETQYF. Drawing the rest from reference TRBV29-1 and TRBJ2-5, the complete variable domain is SAVISQKPSRDICQRGTSLTIQCQVDSQVTMMFWYRQQPGQSLTLIATANQGSEATYESGFVIDKFPISRPNLTFSTLTVSNMSPEDSSIYLCSVNDRVKETQYFGPGTRLLVL.

In this sample, this clonotype turned up many times. The rearrangement links TRBV6-1 to TRBJ2-5; D gene uncertain. The germline CDR1 and CDR2 sequences are MNHNS and SASEGT. The V end lost 6 bases, the J end lost 3 bases, and 11 bases lay between the germline ends. The CDR3 contains 13 residues. This CDR3 is CASRTFGKETQYF. CDR3 bases: TGTGCCAGCAGGACTTTTGGGAAAGAGACCCAGTACTTC.

A word on this clonotype: A single base separates this from a much larger clone, so it may be a read error. This chain connects TRBV11-2 to TRBJ2-3, with D perhaps matching TRBD1 (6 bases). The better agreement between TRBJ2-7 and the DNA end casts doubt on the J call. This CDR3 is 14 amino acids long. Germline lookup yields CDR1 SGHAT and CDR2 FQNNGV. CDR3 sequence (DNA): TGTGCCAGCAGCTTATCATGGGGGCACAATGAGCAGTACTTC. The encoded protein is CASSLSWGHNEQYF.

This chain connects TRBV29-1 to TRBJ2-7, with TRBD2 identical over 8 bases. Trimming cost V 0 bases and J 4 bases; bases outside gene matches: 14. This CDR3 spans 17 amino acids. Germline CDR1 and CDR2: SQVTM and ANQGSEA. CDR3 amino acids: CSVEEGRAGVGHYEQYF. The CDR3 bases are TGCAGCGTTGAAGAAGGGAGAGCGGGAGTAGGGCATTACGAGCAGTACTTC.

This clonotype came up many times. This chain connects TRBV6-1 to TRBJ2-1; either TRBD1 or TRBD2 may supply D (5 bases each). CDR1 is MNHNS, CDR2 SASEGT, per germline. This CDR3 spans 18 amino acids. V lost 7 bases and J lost 5, with 27 bases in between. CDR3 amino acids: CASMEDLVGASRNNEQFF. The CDR3 nucleotides read TGTGCCAGCATGGAGGACCTTGTCGGGGCTAGCCGAAACAATGAGCAGTTCTTC.

This clonotype was detected many times. This chain uses TRBV7-8 with TRBJ2-5; D tentatively reads TRBD1 or TRBD2 (6 bases each). The V gene's germline CDR1 is SGHVS and CDR2 FQNEAQ. This CDR3 has 15 amino acids. V lost 6 bases, J lost 5 bases, and 19 bases lay in between. CDR3 residues: CASRPTGASVETQYF. The CDR3 DNA reads as TGTGCCAGCAGGCCCACGGGGGCGTCAGTGGAGACCCAGTACTTC.

Ten or more counts support this clonotype. This chain links TRBV28 with TRBJ1-2; possibly TRBD1 for D (5 bases). Looked up from germline, CDR1 is MDHEN and CDR2 is SYDVKM. The CDR3 loop spans 15 amino acids. V was cut by 1 base and J by 5 bases, with 14 bases left in between. The CDR3 spells CASSLFFAGGYGYTF. The CDR3 DNA is TGTGCCAGCAGTTTATTTTTCGCTGGGGGATATGGCTACACCTTC.

There are many counts of this clonotype. The rearrangement links TRBV2 to TRBJ2-7; no clear D gene. CDR3 size: 11 residues. Germline CDR1 is SNHLY and CDR2 is FYNNEI. V was pared by 6 bases and J by 7 bases, with 10 bases between. This chain's CDR3 is CASSRPREQYF. CDR3 nucleotides: TGTGCCAGCAGCCGACCACGAGAGCAGTACTTC.

A word on this clonotype: An end of the junction does not agree with germline; a read error may underlie this. This chain connects TRBV2 to TRBJ2-7; 7 bases are shared with TRBD2. CDR1 and CDR2 from the germline V gene are SNHLY and FYNNEI. This CDR3 is built from 16 residues. The CDR3 loop is CASSPPRGEGTTERYF. Here the CDR3 DNA reads TGTGCCAGCTCACCACCCAGAGGGGAGGGGACTACCGAGCGGTACTTC.

The genes are TRBV15 and TRBJ2-7; 7 bases match TRBD2. This CDR3 has 13 residues. Germline lookup yields CDR1 LNHNV and CDR2 YYDKDF (reference sequence). The V gene end was trimmed by 5 bases and the J gene end by 4 bases; junction bases not matched to a gene: 5. CDR3 region: CATSASRGYEQYF. CDR3 DNA sequence: TGTGCCACCAGCGCCTCGCGGGGGTACGAGCAGTACTTC.

Only a few counts were recorded for this clonotype. This sequence joins TRBV20-1 and TRBJ2-1; 9 positions agree with TRBD2. The CDR3 loop spans 14 amino acids. Trimming at V came to 3 bases and at J to 8 bases, leaving 8 bases not matched to a gene. Germline V gene data show CDR1 as DFQATT and CDR2 as SNEGSKA (reference sequence). The CDR3 nucleotides read TGCAGTGCTAGGGGTCGCGGGAGGGGTGATGAGCAGTTCTTC. Encoded protein: CSARGRGRGDEQFF.

This clonotype was found many times. The chain uses TRBV12-3 or TRBV12-4 and TRBJ1-1, with D maybe TRBD1 (6 bases). V was trimmed by 6 bases and J by 0 bases, leaving 11 bases between them. This CDR3 is 14 amino acids long. CDR3 sequence: CASSSDRMNTEAFF. The CDR3 DNA follows: TGTGCCAGCAGCTCCGACAGGATGAACACTGAAGCTTTCTTT.

This clonotype was detected many times. The rearrangement links TRBV2 to TRBJ1-2; the match to TRBD1 covers 7 bases. The CDR3 sequence is 13 residues long. The trim removed 5 bases at V and 6 bases at J, leaving 6 bases unmatched. Germline CDR1 SNHLY, CDR2 FYNNEI. In DNA, the CDR3 is TGTGCCAGCAGTCGACAGGGAATTGATGGCTACACCTTC. It specifies CASSRQGIDGYTF.

This clonotype showed up many times. The chain recombines TRBV28 with TRBJ2-5; 11 bases are a match to TRBD2. The CDR3 contains 16 residues. Germline CDR1 and CDR2: MDHEN and SYDVKM. Trimming cost V 0 bases and J 13 bases; bases outside gene matches: 13. CDR3 in amino acids: CASSLWPQASGRQRYF. The CDR3 DNA reads TGTGCCAGCAGTTTATGGCCCCAGGCTAGCGGGAGGCAGCGGTACTTC.

This chain uses TRBV30 with TRBJ2-1, with D possibly being TRBD1 (8 bases). Per the germline V gene, CDR1 is GTSNPN and CDR2 is SVGIG (reference sequence). V lost 2 bases and J 7 bases, leaving 15 bases between the germline ends. The CDR3 consists of 14 residues. The chain's CDR3 is CAWSTGGAGNEQFF. The CDR3 DNA reads as TGTGCCTGGAGTACAGGGGGGGCCGGAAATGAGCAGTTCTTC.

The rearrangement uses TRBV20-1 and TRBJ1-6; 10 bases are a match to TRBD1. CDR1 is DFQATT and CDR2 is SNEGSKA in the germline V gene (reference sequence). V shed 2 bases, J shed 7 bases, and the junction held 8 bases outside the gene matches. The CDR3 totals 16 residues. The CDR3 DNA is TGCAGTGCTAGACCCCGGGACAGGGGACGAAATTCACCCCTCCACTTT. This encodes CSARPRDRGRNSPLHF.

The rearrangement uses TRBV4-1 and TRBJ1-6; a possible D gene is TRBD1 (6 bases). Trimming shortened V by 1 base and J by 7 bases, and 14 bases separated the two germline ends. The CDR3 has 16 residues. Looked up from germline, CDR1 is MGHRA and CDR2 is YSYEKL. CDR3 in amino acids: CASSQVTGYSNSPLHF. In DNA form, the CDR3 reads TGCGCCAGCAGCCAAGTCACAGGGTATTCGAATTCACCCCTCCACTTT.